The 12 T cell receptor beta chains below come from one sample, sequenced in a study of T cell responses to AZD1222 COVID-19 vaccine. Clones were read by immunoSEQ multiplex PCR, and TCRdb kept only the in-frame ones, dropping some. Of 100,000 to 150,000 clones in the sample, more than 85% were seen once. The sequences come from peripheral blood, collected 28 days after the second AZD1222 dose. Receptor source: an adult who received the AZD1222 COVID-19 vaccine.

The chain links TRBV19 to TRBJ2-2, with TRBD2 identical over 8 bases. The trim removed 7 bases at V and 5 bases at J, leaving 15 bases unmatched. CDR1 is LNHDA, CDR2 SQIVND, per germline (reference sequence). The CDR3 spans 17 residues. The CDR3 protein is CASKGRREGRRTGELFF. The CDR3 bases are TGTGCCAGTAAAGGGCGACGGGAGGGCCGGAGGACCGGGGAGCTGTTTTTT. Drawing the rest from reference TRBV19 and TRBJ2-2, the complete variable domain is DGGITQSPKYLFRKEGQNVTLSCEQNLNHDAMYWYRQDPGQGLRLIYYSQIVNDFQKGDIAEGYSVSREKKESFPLTVTSAQKNPTAFYLCASKGRREGRRTGELFFGEGSRLTVL.

The chain carries TRBV5-1 and TRBJ1-2, with 12 bases that match TRBD1. CDR3 length equals 13 residues. From germline, CDR1 is SGHRS and CDR2 YFSETQ. V was clipped by 4 bases and J by 8 bases; unmatched bases: 3. This chain's CDR3 is CASSRDRGQGYTF. As DNA, the CDR3 is TGCGCCAGCAGCCGGGACAGGGGGCAGGGCTACACCTTC.

This chain uses TRBV9 with TRBJ1-4; a weak D match, TRBD1 (5 bases). The CDR3 totals 15 residues. Germline V gene sequence: CDR1 SGDLS, CDR2 YYNGEE. The V gene lost 4 bases and the J gene lost 3 bases, with 13 bases spanning the gap. CDR3 protein: CASSFAGFANEKLFF. The DNA for the CDR3 is TGTGCCAGCAGCTTTGCAGGGTTCGCTAATGAAAAACTGTTTTTT.

The chain employs TRBV7-9 and TRBJ2-1; 10 bases fit TRBD2. The CDR3 has 17 residues. Germline-derived CDR1 and CDR2 are SEHNR and FQNEAQ (reference sequence). V dropped 4 bases and J dropped 9; count of bases not matched to a gene: 15. The CDR3, as DNA: TGTGCCAGCAGCTCACCTGGGCTAGCGGGAGTTTTGGGTGAGCAGTTCTTC. It translates to CASSSPGLAGVLGEQFF. Complete variable domain (other parts from reference TRBV7-9 and TRBJ2-1): DTGVSQNPRHKITKRGQNVTFRCDPISEHNRLYWYRQTLGQGPEFLTYFQNEAQLEKSRLLSDRFSAERPKGSFSTLEIQRTEQGDSAMYLCASSSPGLAGVLGEQFFGPGTRLTVL.

CDR3 sequence (DNA): TGTGCCACCAGCGACACCAAGAATTCACCCCTCCACTTT. It is translated as CATSDTKNSPLHF. The rearrangement uses TRBV15 and TRBJ1-6; no clear D gene. The CDR3 length is 13 residues. The germline CDR1 and CDR2 sequences are LNHNV and YYDKDF (reference sequence). Trimming took off 5 bases at V and 7 bases at J, with 9 bases between the two ends.

This clone appeared many times. The chain combines TRBV6-4 with TRBJ2-1, with D unresolved. Trimming took 4 bases from V and 0 from J, leaving 4 bases between them. Per germline, CDR1 MRHNA and CDR2 SNTAGT. The CDR3 totals 13 residues. The chain's CDR3 is CASSASSYNEQFF. Here the CDR3 DNA reads TGTGCCAGCAGTGCGAGCTCCTACAATGAGCAGTTCTTC.

V is TRBV14 and J is TRBJ2-3; tentative D call: TRBD2 (5 bases). V lost 4 bases and J lost 8, with 16 bases in between. CDR3 length: 14 residues. The germline V gene encodes CDR1 SGHDN and CDR2 FVKESK. This CDR3 reads CASSPTGSGRTQYF. The CDR3, as DNA: TGTGCCAGCAGCCCTACGGGGAGCGGTCGTACGCAGTATTTT.

Note on this clone: Other DNA sequences in this sample translate to the same CDR3. The gene calls are TRBV5-4 and TRBJ1-1; D possibly corresponds to TRBD1 (5 bases). The V end was cut by 3 bases, the J end by 8 bases, with 11 bases between. The V gene's germline CDR1 is SGHNT and CDR2 YYREEE (reference sequence). The CDR3 loop spans 12 amino acids. The CDR3 loop is CASSSKGTEAFF. CDR3 in DNA: TGTGCCAGCAGCTCAAAGGGGACGGAAGCTTTCTTT.

The V and J genes are TRBV5-1 and TRBJ1-1; the D gene is possibly TRBD1 (5 bases). The CDR3 has 14 residues. The V end lost 3 bases, the J end lost 4 bases, and 13 bases lay between the germline ends. The germline V gene encodes CDR1 SGHRS and CDR2 YFSETQ. The CDR3 here is CASSSGTQGTEAFF. CDR3 coding DNA: TGCGCCAGCAGCTCCGGGACTCAGGGCACTGAAGCTTTCTTT.

A single count supports this clone. The chain has TRBV12-2 and TRBJ2-7; the DNA was not used to check the table's D call, TRBD1. TRBV12-2 is a documented pseudogene. The CDR3 loop spans 18 amino acids. The CDR3 here is CASRFGDRNTPRGHEQYV. As DNA, the CDR3 is TGTGCAAGTCGCTTTGGGGACAGGAATACCCCGAGAGGCCACGAGCAGTACGTC.

The chain combines TRBV9 with TRBJ2-3; 14 bases match TRBD2. This CDR3 is 16 amino acids long. Per the germline V gene, CDR1 is SGDLS and CDR2 is YYNGEE. J was trimmed by 4 bases and V by 3 bases; bases with no gene match: 4. The CDR3 reads CASSARTSGGPDTQYF. Here the CDR3 DNA reads TGTGCCAGCAGCGCCCGGACTAGCGGGGGGCCAGATACGCAGTATTTT.

The genes are TRBV11-2 and TRBJ1-6; D gene ambiguous. Germline CDR1 SGHAT, CDR2 FQNNGV. The CDR3 runs to 11 residues. The V end was cut by 8 bases, the J end by 5 bases, with 4 bases between. CDR3 protein: CASGDNSPLHF. The DNA of the CDR3 is TGTGCCAGCGGGGATAATTCACCCCTCCACTTT.